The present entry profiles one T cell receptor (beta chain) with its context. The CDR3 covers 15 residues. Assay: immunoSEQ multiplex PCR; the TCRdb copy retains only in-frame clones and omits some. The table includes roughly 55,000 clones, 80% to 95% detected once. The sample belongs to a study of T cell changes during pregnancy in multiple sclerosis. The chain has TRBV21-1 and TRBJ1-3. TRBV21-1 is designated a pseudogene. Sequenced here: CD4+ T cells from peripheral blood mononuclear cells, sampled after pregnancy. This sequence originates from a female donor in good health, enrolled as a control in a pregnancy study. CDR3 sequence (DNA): TGTGCCAGCAGCAACGGGGGAAGGGCTGGAAACACCATATATTTT. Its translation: CASSNGGRAGNTIYF.